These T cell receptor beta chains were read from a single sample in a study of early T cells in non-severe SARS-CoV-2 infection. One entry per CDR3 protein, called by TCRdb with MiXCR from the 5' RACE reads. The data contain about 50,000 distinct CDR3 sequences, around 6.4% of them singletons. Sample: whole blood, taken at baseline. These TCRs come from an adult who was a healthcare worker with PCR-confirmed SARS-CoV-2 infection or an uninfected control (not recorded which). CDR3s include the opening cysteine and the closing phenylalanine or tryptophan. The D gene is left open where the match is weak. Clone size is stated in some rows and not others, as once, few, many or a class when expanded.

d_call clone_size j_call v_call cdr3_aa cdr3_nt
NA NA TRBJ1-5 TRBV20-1 CSARSPLSNQPQHF TGCAGTGCTAGGTCACCACTTAGCAATCAGCCCCAGCATTTT
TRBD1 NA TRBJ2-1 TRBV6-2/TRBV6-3 CASSYTRGLPYNEQFF TGTGCCAGCAGTTACACGAGGGGGCTTCCTTACAATGAGCAGTTCTTC
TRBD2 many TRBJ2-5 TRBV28 CASRLADGQETQYF TGTGCCAGCAGACTAGCGGACGGCCAAGAGACCCAGTACTTC
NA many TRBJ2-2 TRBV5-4 CASSPPPGSGTGELFF TGTGCCAGCAGCCCTCCCCCCGGTAGTGGCACCGGGGAGCTGTTTTTT
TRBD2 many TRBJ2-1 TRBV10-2 CASRQPGTSGQSGVF TGCGCCAGCAGACAGCCCGGGACTAGCGGACAATCAGGGGTCTTC
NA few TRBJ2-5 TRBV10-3 CAISDTPGETQYF TGTGCCATCAGTGATACCCCGGGAGAGACCCAGTACTTC
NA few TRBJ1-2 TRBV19 CASNLDRQGGYTF TGTGCCAGTAACCTCGACAGGCAGGGAGGCTACACCTTC
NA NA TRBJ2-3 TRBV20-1 CSARDLGSTDTQYF TGCAGTGCTAGAGATCTCGGTAGCACAGATACGCAGTATTTT
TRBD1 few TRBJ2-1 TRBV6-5 CASSQGVASYNEQFF TGTGCCAGCAGTCAGGGGGTAGCCTCCTACAATGAGCAGTTCTTC
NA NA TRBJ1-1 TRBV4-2 CASSQMEKAFF TGTGCCAGCAGCCAGATGGAAAAAGCTTTCTTT
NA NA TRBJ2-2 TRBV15 CATSASKDTGELFF TGTGCCACCTCGGCCTCCAAGGACACCGGGGAGCTGTTTTTT
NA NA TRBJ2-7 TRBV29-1 CSVERGNEQYF TGCAGCGTTGAGCGCGGAAACGAGCAGTACTTC
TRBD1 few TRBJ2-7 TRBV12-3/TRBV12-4 CASSLGTGTGYFEQYF TGTGCCAGCAGTTTGGGCACCGGGACAGGGTATTTCGAGCAGTACTTC
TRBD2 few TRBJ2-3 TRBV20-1 CSAGTSGRAWDTQYF TGCAGTGCAGGGACTAGCGGGAGGGCCTGGGATACGCAGTATTTT
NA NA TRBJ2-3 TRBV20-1 CSARVSGRTDTQYF TGCAGTGCTAGAGTGTCAGGGCGCACAGATACGCAGTATTTT
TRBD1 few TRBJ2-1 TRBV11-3 CASSPGTVHNEQFF TGTGCCAGCAGCCCCGGGACAGTTCACAATGAGCAGTTCTTC
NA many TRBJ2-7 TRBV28 CASSLVVAGSYEQYF TGTGCCAGCAGTTTAGTGGTCGCTGGATCCTACGAGCAGTACTTC
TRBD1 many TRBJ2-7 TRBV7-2 CASSFDRGPGEQYF TGTGCCAGCAGCTTCGACAGGGGGCCCGGCGAGCAGTACTTC
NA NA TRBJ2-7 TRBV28 CASGGNSRYEQYF TGTGCCAGCGGGGGCAACTCTCGCTACGAGCAGTACTTC
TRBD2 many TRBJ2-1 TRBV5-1 CASSLVGGSNEQFF TGCGCCAGCAGCTTGGTTGGCGGGAGCAATGAGCAGTTCTTC
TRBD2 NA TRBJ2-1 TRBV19 CASSWRLAGGYNEQFF TGTGCCAGTAGTTGGCGGTTAGCGGGAGGCTACAATGAGCAGTTCTTC
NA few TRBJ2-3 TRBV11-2 CASSPREQSTDTQYF TGTGCCAGCAGCCCACGGGAGCAAAGCACAGATACGCAGTATTTT
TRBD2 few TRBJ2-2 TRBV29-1 CSVASGGTGELFF TGCAGCGTTGCTAGCGGTGGCACCGGGGAGCTGTTTTTT
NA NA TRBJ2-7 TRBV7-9 CASSLVSGVGHEQYF TGTGCCAGCAGCTTAGTCTCAGGGGTCGGCCACGAGCAGTACTTC
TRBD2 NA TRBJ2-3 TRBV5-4 CASSLLAVAGPTDTQYF TGTGCCAGCAGCTTGCTAGCGGTGGCGGGGCCCACAGATACGCAGTATTTT
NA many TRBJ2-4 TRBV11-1 CASSLRRTLTLAKNIQYF TGTGCCAGCAGCTTGCGACGGACGTTAACCTTAGCCAAAAACATTCAGTACTTC
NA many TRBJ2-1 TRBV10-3 CAISETNEQFF TGTGCCATCAGTGAGACAAATGAGCAGTTCTTC
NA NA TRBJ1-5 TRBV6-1 CASSDRWSNQPQHF TGTGCCAGCAGTGATCGTTGGAGCAATCAGCCCCAGCATTTT
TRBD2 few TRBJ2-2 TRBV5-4 CASSLEPSGNTGELFF TGTGCCAGCAGCTTGGAGCCTAGCGGGAACACCGGGGAGCTGTTTTTT
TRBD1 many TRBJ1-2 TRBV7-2 CASSPRQGINYGYTF TGTGCCAGCAGCCCCCGACAGGGAATTAACTATGGCTACACCTTC
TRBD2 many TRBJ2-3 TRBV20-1 CSARRLAGDTQYF TGCAGTGCTAGGAGACTAGCGGGAGATACGCAGTATTTT
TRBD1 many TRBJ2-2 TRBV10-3 CAITSTGVTGELFF TGTGCCATCACTTCGACAGGGGTCACCGGGGAGCTGTTTTTT
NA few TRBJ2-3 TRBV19 CASSIRGNTDTQYF TGTGCCAGTAGTATCCGGGGGAACACAGATACGCAGTATTTT
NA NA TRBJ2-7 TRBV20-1 CSARAVHALEQYF TGCAGTGCTAGAGCGGTCCACGCGCTGGAGCAGTACTTC
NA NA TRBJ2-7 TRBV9 CASSVDAAAVGAYEQYF TGTGCCAGCAGCGTAGACGCGGCGGCGGTTGGCGCCTACGAGCAGTACTTC
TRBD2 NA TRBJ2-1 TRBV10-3 CAIRASGSGTYNEQFF TGTGCCATCAGAGCTAGCGGGAGTGGTACCTACAATGAGCAGTTCTTC
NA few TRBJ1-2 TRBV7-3 CASSRKGGDNYGYTF TGTGCCAGCAGCCGTAAAGGCGGAGATAACTATGGCTACACCTTC
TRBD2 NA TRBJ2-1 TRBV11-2 CASSLAGGSNEQFF TGTGCCAGCAGCCTAGCGGGAGGGAGCAATGAGCAGTTCTTC
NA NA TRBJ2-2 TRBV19 CASSIGDLNTGELFF TGTGCCAGTAGTATAGGGGACTTGAACACCGGGGAGCTGTTTTTT
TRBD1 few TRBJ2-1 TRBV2 CASSEARTGVNEQFF TGTGCCAGCAGTGAAGCGCGAACAGGGGTCAATGAGCAGTTCTTC
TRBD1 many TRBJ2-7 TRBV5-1 CASSTGQGGGPLYEQYF TGCGCCAGCAGCACGGGACAGGGTGGGGGACCCTTATACGAGCAGTACTTC
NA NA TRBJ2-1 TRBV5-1 CASSPPTDEQFF TGCGCCAGCAGCCCTCCGACGGATGAGCAGTTCTTC
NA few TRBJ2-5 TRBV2 CASSEMDHQETQYF TGTGCCAGCAGTGAAATGGACCACCAAGAGACCCAGTACTTC
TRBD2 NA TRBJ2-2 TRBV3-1 CASSHSPSGTNTGELFF TGTGCCAGCAGCCATTCCCCTAGCGGGACGAACACCGGGGAGCTGTTTTTT
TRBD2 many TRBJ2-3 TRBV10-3 CAISGSGREDTQYF TGTGCCATCAGTGGTAGCGGGAGAGAAGATACGCAGTATTTT
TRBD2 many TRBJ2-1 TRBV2 CASGGSGRINEQFF TGTGCCAGCGGGGGGAGCGGGAGAATCAATGAGCAGTTCTTC
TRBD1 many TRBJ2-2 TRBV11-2 CASSPLGQAKTGELFF TGTGCCAGCAGCCCTCTGGGACAGGCGAAGACCGGGGAGCTGTTTTTT
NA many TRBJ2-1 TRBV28 CASTRTNEQFF TGTGCCAGCACGAGGACCAATGAGCAGTTCTTC
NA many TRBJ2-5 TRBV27 CASSIRPGETQYF TGTGCCAGCAGTATCCGGCCGGGAGAGACCCAGTACTTC
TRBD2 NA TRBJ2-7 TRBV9 CASSVGTSSLWEQYF TGTGCCAGCAGCGTAGGGACTAGCTCCCTCTGGGAGCAGTACTTC
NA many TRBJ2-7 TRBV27 CASGSSGGRNYEQYF TGTGCCAGCGGCTCCTCCGGCGGGCGGAACTACGAGCAGTACTTC
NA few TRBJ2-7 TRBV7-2 CASSLVSGIDEQYF TGTGCCAGCAGCTTAGTATCCGGGATCGACGAGCAGTACTTC
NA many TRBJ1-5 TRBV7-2 CASSLIWDQPQHF TGTGCCAGCAGCTTAATCTGGGATCAGCCCCAGCATTTT
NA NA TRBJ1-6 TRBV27 CASSRGRDAKTNSPLHF TGTGCCAGCAGCCGAGGTCGGGACGCAAAGACGAATTCACCCCTCCACTTT
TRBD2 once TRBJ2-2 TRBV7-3 CASSHRDYLTGELFF TGTGCCAGCAGCCACCGGGACTACTTAACCGGGGAGCTGTTTTTT
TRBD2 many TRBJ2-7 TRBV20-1 CSASSSSGSVYEQYF TGCAGTGCCTCCTCCTCTAGCGGGAGTGTCTACGAGCAGTACTTC
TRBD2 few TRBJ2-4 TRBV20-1 CSGVGALAGVLNIQYF TGCAGTGGCGTTGGTGCTCTAGCGGGAGTTCTGAACATTCAGTACTTC
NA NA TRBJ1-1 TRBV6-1 CASSAWGRVSEAFF TGTGCCAGCAGTGCATGGGGCAGGGTGTCCGAAGCTTTCTTT
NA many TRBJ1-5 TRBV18 CASSPPSGQPQHF TGTGCCAGCTCACCACCTTCTGGTCAGCCCCAGCATTTT